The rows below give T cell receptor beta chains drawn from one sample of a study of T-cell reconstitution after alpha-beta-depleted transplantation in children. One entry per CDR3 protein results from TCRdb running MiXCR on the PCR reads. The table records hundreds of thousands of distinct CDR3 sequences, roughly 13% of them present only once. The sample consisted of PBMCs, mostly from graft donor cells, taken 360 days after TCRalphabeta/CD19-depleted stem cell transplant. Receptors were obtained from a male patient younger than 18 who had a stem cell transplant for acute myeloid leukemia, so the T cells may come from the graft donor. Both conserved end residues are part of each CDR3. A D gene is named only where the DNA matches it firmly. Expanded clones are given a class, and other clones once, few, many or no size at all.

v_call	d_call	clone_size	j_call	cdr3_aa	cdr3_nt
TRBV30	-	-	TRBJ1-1	CAWSWEGLRHF	TGTGCCTGGAGTTGGGAGGGGCTTAGACACTTT
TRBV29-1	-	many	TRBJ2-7	CSVEISGRIYEQYF	TGCAGCGTTGAAATCTCCGGGAGAATCTACGAGCAGTACTTC
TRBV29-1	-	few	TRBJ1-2	CSVEGSGAWSYTF	TGCAGCGTTGAGGGGTCAGGGGCCTGGAGCTACACCTTC
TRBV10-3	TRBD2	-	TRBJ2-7	CAISESTSAYF	TGTGCCATCAGTGAGTCGACTAGCGCATACTTC
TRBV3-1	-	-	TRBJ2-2	CASTTGPGELFF	TGTGCCAGCACCACAGGGCCCGGGGAGCTGTTTTTT
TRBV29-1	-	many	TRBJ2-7	CSVGTAKYYEQYF	TGCAGCGTTGGGACAGCTAAGTACTACGAGCAGTACTTC
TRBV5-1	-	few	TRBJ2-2	CASRQGLVRTTGELFF	TGCGCCAGCAGACAGGGACTGGTGAGGACCACCGGGGAGCTGTTTTTT
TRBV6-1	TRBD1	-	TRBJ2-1	CASSRRGPAGTDNEQFF	TGTGCCAGCAGCCGCAGGGGGCCGGCGGGCACGGACAATGAGCAGTTCTTC
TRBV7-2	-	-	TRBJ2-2	CASSPVVGTGELFF	TGTGCCAGCAGCCCCGTTGTTGGGACCGGGGAGCTGTTTTTT
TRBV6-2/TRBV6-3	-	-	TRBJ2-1	CASSNDRTYNEQFF	TGTGCCAGCAGTAATGACAGGACCTACAATGAGCAGTTCTTC
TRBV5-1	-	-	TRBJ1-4	CASSFYLQGEDEKLFF	TGCGCCAGCAGCTTCTACCTACAGGGCGAAGATGAAAAACTGTTTTTT
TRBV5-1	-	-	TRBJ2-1	CASSFIESNEQFF	TGCGCCAGCAGCTTTATTGAAAGCAATGAGCAGTTCTTC
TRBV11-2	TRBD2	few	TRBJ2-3	CASRGGLAGVGDTQYF	TGTGCCAGCAGGGGGGGACTAGCGGGAGTAGGAGATACGCAGTATTTT
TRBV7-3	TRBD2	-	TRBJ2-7	CASSLARASGRGEQYF	TGTGCCAGCAGCTTGGCGAGGGCTAGCGGGAGAGGGGAGCAGTACTTC